These 24 T cell receptor beta chains originate from one sample sequenced in a study of long-term antiretroviral therapy in people with HIV. Investigators performed immunoSEQ version v3.0 at survey level. Libraries were prepared by immunoSEQ multiplex PCR; TCRdb keeps only in-frame clonotypes and omits some of them. The table lists about 39,000 clones, 75% to 90% of them singletons. Sequences were derived from unsorted PBMCs, sampled 3.1 years after starting antiretroviral therapy. These receptors came from a woman between 45 and 60 years old with HIV.

This clone occurred a few times. This sequence joins TRBV6-7 and TRBJ1-4; 7 bases match TRBD1. TRBV6-7 qualifies as an ORF whose function is uncertain. The junction had 10 bases not matched to a gene; V was cut back by 2 bases and J by 1 base. The CDR3 extends over 18 amino acids. CDR3 amino acids: CASSYDRVRGQTNEKLFF. The CDR3 region has the DNA TGTGCCAGCAGTTACGACAGGGTGAGGGGGCAAACTAATGAAAAACTGTTTTTT.

This clone showed up just once. The V call is TRBV2, the J call TRBJ1-2; D is unclear. The V gene's germline CDR1 is SNHLY and CDR2 FYNNEI. The CDR3 loop spans 11 amino acids. V lost 6 bases to trimming and J lost 2 bases, with 4 bases between them. CDR3 residues: CASRGNYGYTF. Here the CDR3 DNA reads TGTGCCAGCAGGGGGAACTATGGCTACACCTTC.

This clone was seen only a few times. This chain connects TRBV11-2 to TRBJ1-4, with 9 bases lining up with TRBD1. The CDR3 totals 17 residues. The V gene's germline CDR1 is SGHAT and CDR2 FQNNGV. Losses at the gene ends were 5 bases for V and 0 bases for J; bases not matched to a gene: 7. CDR3 loop: CASSRRDRVTTNEKLFF. In nucleotides, the CDR3 is TGTGCCAGCAGCCGACGGGACAGGGTCACAACTAATGAAAAACTGTTTTTT.

The chain's CDR3 is CASSLLGLSNQPQHF. CDR3 sequence (DNA): TGTGCCAGCAGCTTGTTGGGACTAAGCAATCAGCCCCAGCATTTT. The chain links TRBV5-6 to TRBJ1-5, with a tentative D call TRBD1 (5 bases). This CDR3 has 15 residues. Germline assignment: CDR1 SGHDT and CDR2 YYEEEE. V was clipped by 1 base and J by 1 base, with 9 bases between them.

This chain uses TRBV2 with TRBJ2-3; tentatively, D is TRBD1 or TRBD2 (5 bases each). Trimming stripped 5 bases from V and 5 bases from J, with 14 bases between. The CDR3 is made up of 14 amino acids. The germline V gene encodes CDR1 SNHLY and CDR2 FYNNEI. This chain's CDR3 is CASSITDGGDTQYF. The CDR3, as DNA: TGTGCCAGCAGTATTACAGATGGGGGAGATACGCAGTATTTT.

The chain links TRBV14 to TRBJ1-1; D is possibly TRBD1 (5 bases). V was pared by 0 bases and J by 6 bases, with 11 bases between. Per the germline V gene, CDR1 is SGHDN and CDR2 is FVKESK. The CDR3 contains 14 residues. CDR3: CASSQDLRGAEAFF. CDR3 in DNA: TGTGCCAGCAGCCAAGATCTAAGGGGCGCTGAAGCTTTCTTT.

The chain combines TRBV11-1 with TRBJ1-1; D is ambiguous. V lost 5 bases and J lost 10, with 11 bases in between. CDR1 and CDR2 (germline): SGHAT, FQDESV (reference sequence). This CDR3 comprises 11 residues. The CDR3 region has the DNA TGTGCCAGCAGCCGGTCCTCGAGAGCTTTCTTT. Protein product: CASSRSSRAFF.

The rearrangement uses TRBV2 and TRBJ1-1; D gene unclear. The CDR3 has 12 residues. The germline V gene has CDR1 SNHLY and CDR2 FYNNEI. V lost 6 bases to trimming and J lost 4 bases, with 9 bases between them. The CDR3 region is CASSGIFTEAFF. The CDR3 bases are TGTGCCAGCAGCGGTATATTCACTGAAGCTTTCTTT.

J is TRBJ2-3 and V is TRBV4-2; 13 nucleotides match TRBD2. CDR3 length: 17 amino acids. J lost 3 bases, V lost 2 bases, and 5 bases had no gene match. Germline V CDR1 and CDR2: LGHNA, YNFKEQ. Here the CDR3 reads CASSQPRLAGGTDTQYF. As DNA, the CDR3 is TGTGCCAGCAGCCAACCCAGACTAGCGGGGGGAACAGATACGCAGTATTTT.

In nucleotides, the CDR3 is TGTGCCATCAGCACAGGACCAAGCTCCTACGAGCAGTACTTC. It yields the protein CAISTGPSSYEQYF. The V and J genes are TRBV10-3 and TRBJ2-7; tentatively, D is TRBD1 (5 bases). V was pared by 6 bases and J by 0 bases, with 12 bases between. From germline, CDR1 is ENHRY and CDR2 SYGVKD. This CDR3 comprises 14 residues.

V is TRBV11-3 and J is TRBJ2-3; TRBD1 matches 8 bases. The V segment lost 5 bases and the J segment 7 bases; nucleotides outside the gene matches: 8. Looked up from germline, CDR1 is SGHNT and CDR2 is YENEEA. The CDR3 contains 14 residues. The CDR3 coding sequence is TGTGCCAGCAGCCTCAGACAGGGGATAAATACGCAGTATTTT. Translation gives CASSLRQGINTQYF.

The chain combines TRBV5-8 with TRBJ2-3, with TRBD2 identical over 7 bases. V lost 9 bases to trimming and J lost 9 bases; unmatched junction nucleotides: 4. From germline, CDR1 is SGHTS and CDR2 YDEGEE. This CDR3 has 10 amino acids. CDR3 nucleotides: TGTGCCACCGGACTAGGCACGCAGTATTTT. Protein: CATGLGTQYF.

The chain uses TRBV29-1 and TRBJ1-2, with D unclear. CDR1 is SQVTM and CDR2 is ANQGSEA in the germline V gene. V dropped 6 bases and J dropped 3 bases, with 14 bases sitting between them. This CDR3 is 13 amino acids long. The CDR3 here is CSVRRGSYYGYTF. In DNA, the CDR3 is TGCAGCGTGAGACGGGGATCTTACTATGGCTACACCTTC.

The chain combines TRBV19 with TRBJ2-7; 12 positions match TRBD1. The CDR3 runs to 15 residues. Looked up from germline, CDR1 is LNHDA and CDR2 is SQIVND (reference sequence). With 4 bases clipped from V and 3 bases from J, the junction kept 4 bases outside the gene matches. The CDR3, as DNA: TGTGCCAGTAGTACGGGACAGGGGGCGTTCTACGAGCAGTACTTC. Translating it yields CASSTGQGAFYEQYF.

This clone was detected once. J is TRBJ1-2 and V is TRBV18, with 7 bases lining up with TRBD1. Germline V gives CDR1 KGHSH, CDR2 LQKENI. V gave up 3 bases and J gave up 7 bases; unmatched junction bases: 14. This CDR3 comprises 16 residues. CDR3 residues: CASSPNQIQGTSGYTF. As DNA, the CDR3 is TGTGCCAGCTCACCTAATCAGATACAGGGGACCTCTGGCTACACCTTC.

The chain carries TRBV28 and TRBJ1-6; D ambiguous. The V gene's germline CDR1 is MDHEN and CDR2 SYDVKM. The CDR3 covers 14 residues. V lost 5 bases and J 0 bases, leaving 5 bases between the germline ends. In DNA form, the CDR3 reads TGTGCCAGCAGTATTAGCTCCTATAATTCACCCCTCCACTTT. Protein sequence: CASSISSYNSPLHF.

This clone has a handful of counts. The chain has TRBV7-9 and TRBJ2-7, with TRBD2 matching over 11 bases. The CDR3 has 16 residues. The V gene end was trimmed by 0 bases and the J gene end by 6 bases; junction bases not matched to a gene: 7. Germline V lookup: CDR1 SEHNR, CDR2 FQNEAQ (reference sequence). CDR3 DNA: TGTGCCAGCAGCTTAGCTATCCTAGCGGGGGGTGCCGAGCAGTACTTC. This codes for CASSLAILAGGAEQYF.

The chain employs TRBV9 and TRBJ2-3; TRBD2 matches at 14 bases. The germline gives CDR1 SGDLS, CDR2 YYNGEE. The V gene end was trimmed by 0 bases and the J gene end by 3 bases; junction bases not matched to a gene: 9. The CDR3 has 19 residues. The CDR3 spells CASSVDLGLAGERTDTQYF. CDR3 sequence (DNA): TGTGCCAGCAGCGTAGATTTGGGACTAGCGGGGGAGAGGACAGATACGCAGTATTTT.

V usage is TRBV2 and J usage is TRBJ2-5, with D perhaps TRBD2 (5 bases). Germline V gives CDR1 SNHLY, CDR2 FYNNEI. Deletions cut 7 bases from V and 1 base from J, with 16 bases between. The CDR3 loop spans 15 amino acids. The CDR3 nucleotides read TGTGCCAGCACCCTCCAGGACTCCACCCAAGAGACCCAGTACTTC. It encodes CASTLQDSTQETQYF.

The V and J genes are TRBV6-6 and TRBJ2-5; D perhaps matches TRBD2 (6 bases). Germline lookup yields CDR1 MNHNY and CDR2 SVGAGI (reference sequence). The V end lost 0 bases, the J end lost 1 base, and 6 bases lay between the germline ends. The CDR3 consists of 14 residues. For the CDR3, the DNA is TGTGCCAGCAGTTACTCGGGGGGCCAAGAGACCCAGTACTTC. Translation: CASSYSGGQETQYF.

V usage is TRBV7-9 and J usage is TRBJ2-5; D might be TRBD2 (6 bases). This CDR3 has 16 residues. Germline V gene sequence: CDR1 SEHNR, CDR2 FQNEAQ (reference sequence). V lost 5 bases and J lost 2, with 18 bases in between. The CDR3 here is CASSGEEGSPQETQYF. As DNA, the CDR3 is TGTGCCAGCAGCGGCGAGGAGGGGTCACCGCAAGAGACCCAGTACTTC.

The gene calls are TRBV5-4 and TRBJ2-5; weak D call: TRBD1 (6 bases). Germline CDR1 reads SGHNT; CDR2 reads YYREEE (reference sequence). The germline V and J ends were trimmed by 0 bases and 5 bases, with 11 bases remaining between them. The CDR3 sequence is 14 residues long. The CDR3 reads CASSLGGPGETQYF. The DNA of the CDR3 is TGTGCCAGCAGCTTGGGGGGGCCGGGGGAGACCCAGTACTTC.

This rearrangement joins TRBV29-1 to TRBJ1-1; the D is unclear. V lost 7 bases, J lost 1 base, and 7 bases lay in between. The V gene's germline CDR1 is SQVTM and CDR2 ANQGSEA. This CDR3 is built from 11 residues. In nucleotides, the CDR3 is TGCAGCGGAGGGAGGAACACTGAAGCTTTCTTT. This gives the protein CSGGRNTEAFF.

This clone was picked up one time. This rearrangement joins TRBV11-3 to TRBJ1-2; D remains unclear. Per the germline V gene, CDR1 is SGHNT and CDR2 is YENEEA. The CDR3 contains 20 residues. V was pared by 0 bases and J by 0 bases, with 23 bases between. In DNA form, the CDR3 reads TGTGCCAGCAGCTTAGATATCAACATGGTGACCGGCGGAGCTAACTATGGCTACACCTTC. It encodes CASSLDINMVTGGANYGYTF.